These 31 T cell receptor beta chains were sequenced from one sample in a study of CD8 T cells in Susac syndrome. Reverse transcription of roughly 0.5 to 1 ug RNA was performed with random hexamers. TCRdb fed the immunoSEQ multiplex PCR reads into MiXCR, producing one record per CDR3 protein. This table has around 200,000 distinct CDR3 sequences, approximately 90% appearing once. Sequenced: CD8+ T cells from PBMCs. Receptors originate from a human donor with multiple sclerosis.

The chain combines TRBV5-4 with TRBJ2-4; D possibly corresponds to TRBD2 (6 bases). Per germline, CDR1 SGHNT and CDR2 YYREEE (reference sequence). Trimming took off 3 bases at V and 0 bases at J, with 13 bases between the two ends. This CDR3 is built from 16 residues. CDR3 sequence reads: CASSSGDHEAKNIQYF. The DNA for the CDR3 is TGTGCCAGCAGCTCGGGGGACCACGAAGCCAAAAACATTCAGTACTTC.

This chain connects TRBV15 to TRBJ2-1, with D unresolved. The CDR3 totals 14 residues. The ends were cut back, 6 bases at V and 8 bases at J, with 17 bases in the middle. In germline, CDR1 is LNHNV, CDR2 YYDKDF (reference sequence). DNA for the CDR3: TGTGCCACCAGTGTGCGCGTCTCGGGCGATGAGCAGTTCTTC. This gives the protein CATSVRVSGDEQFF.

V usage is TRBV11-1 and J usage is TRBJ2-1; D is unresolved. This CDR3 spans 20 amino acids. Trimming shortened V by 11 bases and J by 6 bases, and 38 bases separated the two germline ends. The germline gives CDR1 SGHAT, CDR2 FQDESV (reference sequence). CDR3 sequence (DNA): TGTGCCTCAACCAGCACTCAGGTGGTAATGGTGCGTCCCAAGGGCAATGAGCAGTTCTTC. Translated: CASTSTQVVMVRPKGNEQFF.

The V call is TRBV12-5, the J call TRBJ1-1, with unresolved D. This CDR3 has 14 residues. The germline V gene has CDR1 LGHNT and CDR2 FRNRAP. V was pared by 1 base and J by 1 base, with 7 bases between. The DNA for the CDR3 is TGTGCTAGTGGTTTGGAGGGTCAGAACACTGAAGCTTTCTTT. Protein product: CASGLEGQNTEAFF.

The chain joins TRBV5-4 to TRBJ2-5; 11 positions agree with TRBD2. With V trimmed by 6 bases and J by 2 bases, 9 bases remained unmatched. The CDR3 length is 16 residues. Germline lookup yields CDR1 SGHNT and CDR2 YYREEE (reference sequence). CDR3 amino acids: CASTPGTSGTQETQYF. CDR3 in DNA: TGTGCCAGCACCCCCGGGACTAGCGGAACACAAGAGACCCAGTACTTC.

V usage is TRBV2 and J usage is TRBJ2-4, with D possibly being TRBD2 (6 bases). Between the trimmed V and J ends, which lost 6 bases and 1 base, there was a span of 10 bases. The CDR3 extends over 14 amino acids. CDR1 SNHLY and CDR2 FYNNEI come from the germline V gene. The chain's CDR3 is CASSAREAKNIQYF. In DNA, the CDR3 is TGTGCCAGCAGCGCACGGGAGGCCAAAAACATTCAGTACTTC.

V gene TRBV9 combines with J gene TRBJ1-2; the D is unclear. The CDR3 spans 12 residues. Germline values: CDR1 SGDLS, CDR2 YYNGEE. The V end lost 2 bases, the J end lost 7 bases, and 9 bases lay between the germline ends. The CDR3 DNA sequence: TGTGCCAGCAGCGTCGGGATGGGTGGCTACACCTTC. Translated, it gives CASSVGMGGYTF.

V is TRBV20-1 and J is TRBJ2-7, with 11 nucleotides matching TRBD2. Germline values: CDR1 DFQATT, CDR2 SNEGSKA (reference sequence). This CDR3 contains 15 residues. Trimming removed 0 bases from V and 4 bases from J; junction bases left unmatched: 5. CDR3 bases: TGCAGTGCTAGAGATCTCCTAGCGGGGGGATACGAGCAGTACTTC. Translating it yields CSARDLLAGGYEQYF.

This chain links TRBV7-2 with TRBJ1-5, with D possibly matching TRBD1 (5 bases). Germline V CDR1 and CDR2: SGHTA, FQGNSA. The length of the CDR3 is 13 residues. V was pared by 4 bases and J by 6 bases, with 10 bases between. DNA for the CDR3: TGTGCCAGCAGCTCGACAGTGAGTCAGCCCCAGCATTTT. This encodes CASSSTVSQPQHF.

V and J are TRBV7-9 and TRBJ2-4, with no clear D. The germline V gene encodes CDR1 SEHNR and CDR2 FQNEAQ (reference sequence). Trimming removed 5 bases at V and 6 bases at J, with 11 bases between. This CDR3 has 13 residues. The CDR3 sequence is CASSRQEVNIQYF. The CDR3 bases are TGTGCCAGCAGCAGACAAGAAGTAAACATTCAGTACTTC.

DNA for the CDR3: TGTGCCAGCAGCTTAGGCTGGGACAGGGCGTACTTC. This sequence encodes CASSLGWDRAYF. This chain connects TRBV7-2 to TRBJ2-7, with TRBD1 identical over 9 bases. Germline V gene sequence: CDR1 SGHTA, CDR2 FQGNSA. The V and J ends lost 1 base and 12 bases, in that order; junction bases with no gene match: 4. This CDR3 has 12 residues.

The V gene is TRBV5-6, the J gene TRBJ2-5; D unclear. Germline CDR1 and CDR2: SGHDT and YYEEEE. The CDR3 spans 14 residues. V lost 6 bases, J lost 2 bases, and 14 bases lay in between. CDR3 DNA: TGTGCCAGCAAATCGACCGGCTGGCAAGAGACCCAGTACTTC. Amino acids: CASKSTGWQETQYF.

V gene TRBV24-1 combines with J gene TRBJ1-1; D unclear. Germline V lookup: CDR1 KGHDR, CDR2 SFDVKD. Trimming cost V 1 base and J 4 bases, with 6 bases left between them. The CDR3 has 13 residues. The chain's CDR3 is CATSDFRATEAFF. Here the CDR3 DNA reads TGTGCCACCAGTGATTTCCGGGCCACTGAAGCTTTCTTT.

This clonotype was picked up one time. The V gene is TRBV15, the J gene TRBJ2-7; D is ambiguous. Looked up from germline, CDR1 is LNHNV and CDR2 is YYDKDF (reference sequence). Trimming took 5 bases from V and 3 from J, leaving 14 bases between them. This CDR3 has 14 residues. The CDR3 spells CATSLGRTLYEQYF. The CDR3 coding sequence is TGTGCCACCAGCCTAGGACGGACCCTCTACGAGCAGTACTTC.

The chain has TRBV12-3 or TRBV12-4 and TRBJ2-1; the match to TRBD2 covers 8 bases. The CDR3 length is 13 residues. With V trimmed by 6 bases and J by 7 bases, 5 bases remained unmatched. For the CDR3, the DNA is TGTGCCAGCAGATATAGCGGGATGAATGAGCAGTTCTTC. Protein: CASRYSGMNEQFF.

The chain carries TRBV7-8 and TRBJ1-3; D is perhaps TRBD1 (5 bases). V dropped 1 base and J dropped 4 bases, with 17 bases sitting between them. This CDR3 contains 17 residues. CDR1 and CDR2 (germline): SGHVS, FQNEAQ. The CDR3 reads CASSLDRSGPDGNTIYF. CDR3 nucleotide sequence: TGTGCCAGCAGCTTAGACAGGTCAGGCCCGGACGGAAACACCATATATTTT.

V gene TRBV6-1 combines with J gene TRBJ1-2; D is ambiguous. Germline values: CDR1 MNHNS, CDR2 SASEGT. This CDR3 region has 15 residues. Trimming stripped 4 bases from V and 1 base from J, with 13 bases between. Written as DNA, the CDR3 is TGTGCCAGCAGTGTAGAGGGATCGGGTAACTATGGCTACACCTTC. It is translated as CASSVEGSGNYGYTF.

This chain links TRBV25-1 with TRBJ1-2; possibly TRBD1 for D (6 bases). Trimming cost V 3 bases and J 8 bases, with 25 bases left between them. This CDR3 is built from 17 residues. Germline assignment: CDR1 MGHDK and CDR2 SYGVNS. The CDR3 DNA follows: TGTGCCAGCAGTGATTCACAGGGAGGGCTGACTTTATGGGGCTACACCTTC. This sequence encodes CASSDSQGGLTLWGYTF.

As for this clonotype: The junction departs from germline at one end; a sequencing error may be responsible. This chain connects TRBV29-1 to TRBJ1-1; the D is unclear. Germline V gives CDR1 SQVTM, CDR2 ANQGSEA. CDR3 length: 15 amino acids. The CDR3 spells CSAEDGLVGDTEAFF. The CDR3 nucleotides are TGCAGCGCTGAAGACGGGCTCGTCGGGGACACTGAAGCTTTCTTT.

In the case of this clonotype: At one end, the junction sequence differs from germline, possibly due to a read error. V and J are TRBV27 and TRBJ1-1; 7 bases agree with TRBD1. The CDR3 consists of 14 residues. Germline CDR1 and CDR2: MNHEY and SMNVEV (reference sequence). The CDR3 loop reads CASSGQALNAEAFF. As DNA, the CDR3 is TGTGCCAGCAGTGGACAGGCCTTGAACGCTGAAGCTTTCTTT.

This chain connects TRBV4-1 to TRBJ1-1; D is ambiguous. Trimming removed 1 base at V and 6 bases at J, with 9 bases between. Germline assignment: CDR1 MGHRA and CDR2 YSYEKL. The CDR3 contains 13 residues. The CDR3 is CASSQGEYSEAFF. The CDR3 coding sequence is TGCGCCAGCAGCCAAGGAGAGTATTCTGAAGCTTTCTTT.

The chain is built from TRBV3-1 and TRBJ2-1; D unresolved. The CDR3 loop spans 17 amino acids. Germline lookup yields CDR1 LGHDT and CDR2 YNNKEL (reference sequence). Deletions cut 2 bases from V and 3 bases from J, with 17 bases between. The CDR3 loop is CASSQNPTQSYYNEQFF. The DNA for the CDR3 is TGTGCCAGCAGCCAAAATCCTACCCAATCCTACTACAATGAGCAGTTCTTC.

The V call is TRBV12-3 or TRBV12-4, the J call TRBJ1-5; a weak D match, TRBD1 (5 bases). This CDR3 is built from 16 residues. V dropped 3 bases and J dropped 0 bases, with 12 bases sitting between them. As DNA, the CDR3 is TGTGCCAGCAGTTTTGACAGCCCATATAGCAATCAGCCCCAGCATTTT. Protein sequence: CASSFDSPYSNQPQHF.

V gene TRBV30 combines with J gene TRBJ2-1, with D unclear. Trimming removed 5 bases at V and 3 bases at J, with 17 bases between. This CDR3 is built from 15 residues. CDR1 and CDR2 (germline): GTSNPN, SVGIG (reference sequence). The CDR3 region has the DNA TGTGCCTGGGGTCGTAGTCAGGTACTCTACAATGAGCAGTTCTTC. Amino acid sequence: CAWGRSQVLYNEQFF.

This sequence joins TRBV2 and TRBJ2-7; D is possibly TRBD1 (6 bases). CDR1 and CDR2 from the germline V gene are SNHLY and FYNNEI. This CDR3 region has 14 residues. Deletions cut 3 bases from V and 5 bases from J, with 14 bases between. The CDR3 protein is CASSDNNREDEQYF. CDR3 sequence (DNA): TGTGCCAGCAGTGATAATAACAGGGAAGACGAGCAGTACTTC.

The chain employs TRBV30 and TRBJ1-1; weak D call: TRBD1 (5 bases). V lost 2 bases to trimming and J lost 3 bases, with 16 bases between them. The length of the CDR3 is 15 residues. Germline CDR1 is GTSNPN and CDR2 is SVGIG (reference sequence). The CDR3 protein is CAWSKFIRGYTEAFF. The CDR3 DNA reads TGTGCCTGGAGTAAATTCATCCGGGGGTACACTGAAGCTTTCTTT.

This chain joins TRBV3-1 and TRBJ2-7, with 8 bases that match TRBD1. Looked up from germline, CDR1 is LGHDT and CDR2 is YNNKEL (reference sequence). With V trimmed by 2 bases and J by 5 bases, 11 bases remained unmatched. The CDR3 totals 16 residues. CDR3: CASSQNRDRHWNEQYF. Here the CDR3 DNA reads TGTGCCAGCAGCCAAAACCGGGACAGGCATTGGAACGAGCAGTACTTC.

The V gene is TRBV7-9, the J gene TRBJ1-5; D is ambiguous. The CDR3 spans 16 residues. CDR1 is SEHNR and CDR2 is FQNEAQ in the germline V gene (reference sequence). The V and J ends lost 5 bases and 3 bases respectively, with 17 bases between them. CDR3 coding DNA: TGTGCCAGCAGCCTCGGGCCCCCCCAGTACAATCAGCCCCAGCATTTT. As protein: CASSLGPPQYNQPQHF. Looking up the rest from reference TRBV7-9 and TRBJ1-5 gives the full variable domain: DTGVSQNPRHKITKRGQNVTFRCDPISEHNRLYWYRQTLGQGPEFLTYFQNEAQLEKSRLLSDRFSAERPKGSFSTLEIQRTEQGDSAMYLCASSLGPPQYNQPQHFGDGTRLSIL.

The V call is TRBV29-1, the J call TRBJ2-3, with 7 bases matching TRBD2. Losses at the gene ends were 0 bases for V and 1 base for J; bases not matched to a gene: 7. CDR1 is SQVTM, CDR2 ANQGSEA, per germline. The CDR3 runs to 16 residues. CDR3 DNA: TGCAGCGTTGAAGATCCTGCGGGGGACCGCACAGATACGCAGTATTTT. Amino acids: CSVEDPAGDRTDTQYF.

This clonotype was seen a handful of times. The DNA of the CDR3 is TGCGCCAGCAGCCAAGGTCAGAACACTGAAGCTTTCTTT. This encodes CASSQGQNTEAFF. The chain joins TRBV4-1 to TRBJ1-1, with D unclear. Germline V gives CDR1 MGHRA, CDR2 YSYEKL. The CDR3 spans 13 residues. The ends were cut back, 1 base at V and 1 base at J, with 4 bases in the middle.

This clonotype was picked up a small number of times. The V gene is TRBV5-6, the J gene TRBJ2-7; D ambiguous. The CDR3 sequence is 14 residues long. Trimming removed 2 bases at V and 5 bases at J, with 14 bases between. Germline V gene lookup returns CDR1 SGHDT and CDR2 YYEEEE. The CDR3 nucleotides are TGTGCCAGCAGCTTAGATGACCGTAGGGACGAGCAGTACTTC. Protein sequence: CASSLDDRRDEQYF.